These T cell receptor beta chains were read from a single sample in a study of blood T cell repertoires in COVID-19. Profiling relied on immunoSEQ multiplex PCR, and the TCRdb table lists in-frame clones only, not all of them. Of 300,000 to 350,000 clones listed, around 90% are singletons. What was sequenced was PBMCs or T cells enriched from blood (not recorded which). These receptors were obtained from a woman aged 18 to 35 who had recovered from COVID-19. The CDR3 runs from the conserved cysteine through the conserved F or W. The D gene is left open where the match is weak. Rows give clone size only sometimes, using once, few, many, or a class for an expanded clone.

CDR3 DNA: TGTGCCAGCAGCGTAAGGGGGGGCTACAATGAGCAGTTCTTC
CDR3 protein: CASSVRGGYNEQFF
clone size: .
J gene: TRBJ2-1
V gene: TRBV9
D gene: .

CDR3 DNA: TGTGCCAGCAGACTCTGGCAGGGGGACACTGAAGCTTTCTTT
CDR3 protein: CASRLWQGDTEAFF
clone size: .
J gene: TRBJ1-1
V gene: TRBV27
D gene: TRBD1

CDR3 DNA: TGTGCCACCAGTGGCTTGGGGGCTGAGACCCAGTACTTC
CDR3 protein: CATSGLGAETQYF
clone size: .
J gene: TRBJ2-5
V gene: TRBV24-1
D gene: .

CDR3 DNA: TGTGCCAGCAGTTACTTAGCGGGGGGGACAGATACGCAGTATTTT
CDR3 protein: CASSYLAGGTDTQYF
clone size: .
J gene: TRBJ2-3
V gene: TRBV6-2/TRBV6-3
D gene: TRBD2

CDR3 DNA: TGCGCCAGCAGCTGGGGGCAGGATACTAACTATGGCTACACCTTC
CDR3 protein: CASSWGQDTNYGYTF
clone size: .
J gene: TRBJ1-2
V gene: TRBV5-1
D gene: .

CDR3 DNA: TGTGCCAGCAGCTACCGCGGCTCTGGAAACACCATATATTTT
CDR3 protein: CASSYRGSGNTIYF
clone size: .
J gene: TRBJ1-3
V gene: TRBV7-8
D gene: .

CDR3 DNA: TGTGCCAGCAGCTTTAGCGCCGACAGGATCTATGGCTACACCTTC
CDR3 protein: CASSFSADRIYGYTF
clone size: .
J gene: TRBJ1-2
V gene: TRBV7-2
D gene: .

CDR3 DNA: TGTGCCAGCAGTTACTCGAAGTATCTCCGGAATGAAAAACTGTTTTTT
CDR3 protein: CASSYSKYLRNEKLFF
clone size: .
J gene: TRBJ1-4
V gene: TRBV6-2/TRBV6-3
D gene: .

CDR3 DNA: TGTGCCAGCAGCCAAGGCGGGCACTATAGCACAGATACGCAGTATTTT
CDR3 protein: CASSQGGHYSTDTQYF
clone size: .
J gene: TRBJ2-3
V gene: TRBV28
D gene: .

CDR3 DNA: TGTGCCAGCAGTTTCCCGGGAAACACTGAAGCTTTCTTT
CDR3 protein: CASSFPGNTEAFF
clone size: few
J gene: TRBJ1-1
V gene: TRBV6-6
D gene: .

CDR3 DNA: TGTGCCAGCAGCTTACGACAGGGATACACCATATATTTT
CDR3 protein: CASSLRQGYTIYF
clone size: .
J gene: TRBJ1-3
V gene: TRBV7-2
D gene: TRBD1

CDR3 DNA: TGTGCCAGCAGCTGGGACAGACCGGTCCTCGATAATTCACCCCTCCACTTT
CDR3 protein: CASSWDRPVLDNSPLHF
clone size: .
J gene: TRBJ1-6
V gene: TRBV5-8
D gene: TRBD1

CDR3 DNA: TGCGCCAGCAGCCCCACGACAGGGGGCAACGAGCAGTACTTC
CDR3 protein: CASSPTTGGNEQYF
clone size: few
J gene: TRBJ2-7
V gene: TRBV5-1
D gene: TRBD1

CDR3 DNA: TGTGCCATCAGTCCCGACCCTGACAGGCTCTATGGCTACACCTTC
CDR3 protein: CAISPDPDRLYGYTF
clone size: .
J gene: TRBJ1-2
V gene: TRBV10-3
D gene: .

CDR3 DNA: TGTGCCAGCAGCCAAGGGGGGCGGGGGTTGCAAGCTTTCTTT
CDR3 protein: CASSQGGRGLQAFF
clone size: .
J gene: TRBJ1-1
V gene: TRBV7-6
D gene: .

CDR3 DNA: TGTGCCAGCAGTTACTCGGCAGGGGGAAGTTCGGAGACCCAGTACTTC
CDR3 protein: CASSYSAGGSSETQYF
clone size: once
J gene: TRBJ2-5
V gene: TRBV6-2/TRBV6-3
D gene: TRBD1